Below, 10 T cell receptor beta chains from the same sample are listed, as sequenced in a study of T cells in Graves' hyperthyroidism and ophthalmopathy. Researchers amplified the TCR beta CDR3 regions from RNA transcripts. An initial round of RT-PCR targeting the TCR CDR3 relied on the HTBI primer set. In TCRdb, the multiplex PCR reads were re-called with MiXCR into one record per CDR3 protein. The table lists about half a million distinct CDR3 sequences, around 22% of them singletons. Sequencing input: blood. The receptors derive from a woman aged 25 to 39 with Graves' ophthalmopathy.

The chain couples TRBV6-1 to TRBJ1-3; D not certain. Per germline, CDR1 MNHNS and CDR2 SASEGT. Trimming took off 6 bases at V and 0 bases at J, with 12 bases between the two ends. This CDR3 has 15 amino acids. In DNA, the CDR3 is TGTGCCAGCAGCCCTTACATCTTCTCTGGAAACACCATATATTTT. It specifies CASSPYIFSGNTIYF.

This clonotype has at least ten counts. This chain uses TRBV6-1 with TRBJ1-2; 10 bases line up with TRBD1. CDR1 MNHNS and CDR2 SASEGT come from the germline V gene. Trimming removed 7 bases from V and 7 bases from J; junction bases left unmatched: 9. The CDR3 contains 14 residues. CDR3 amino acids: CASTHRGQGFGYTF. CDR3 nucleotide sequence: TGTGCCAGCACCCACAGGGGACAGGGGTTTGGCTACACCTTC.

Turning to this clonotype: A much bigger clone sits one base away, suggesting this may be a read error. V usage is TRBV19 and J usage is TRBJ1-1; D is perhaps TRBD1 (6 bases). Germline CDR1 LNHDA, CDR2 SQIVND (reference sequence). This CDR3 spans 14 amino acids. V lost 7 bases, J lost 1 base, and 13 bases lay in between. CDR3 in amino acids: CASKLGTPNTEAFF. The CDR3 DNA sequence: TGTGCCAGTAAGCTCGGGACACCGAACACTGAAGCTTTCTTT.

In its sample, this clonotype was seen a few times. The chain employs TRBV6-1 and TRBJ2-4, with D perhaps given as TRBD1 or TRBD2 (5 bases each). CDR1 is MNHNS and CDR2 is SASEGT in the germline V gene. The CDR3 runs 11 residues. Deletions cut 10 bases from V and 8 bases from J, with 12 bases between. CDR3: CATSRGDIQYF. CDR3 bases: TGTGCCACCTCAAGAGGGGACATTCAGTACTTC.

The table lists this clonotype with many counts. The rearrangement links TRBV9 to TRBJ2-5, with D possibly being TRBD2 (5 bases). Germline V gene sequence: CDR1 SGDLS, CDR2 YYNGEE. The CDR3 length is 15 residues. Deletions cut 4 bases from V and 2 bases from J, with 15 bases between. DNA of the CDR3: TGTGCCAGCAGCACCCGGGGAATCGGGCAAGAGACCCAGTACTTC. Its translation is CASSTRGIGQETQYF.

In its sample, this clonotype was seen many times. This sequence joins TRBV29-1 and TRBJ2-2; D ambiguous. The V gene's germline CDR1 is SQVTM and CDR2 ANQGSEA. The CDR3 consists of 13 residues. V lost 0 bases to trimming and J lost 4 bases, with 6 bases between them. The CDR3 DNA follows: TGCAGCGTTGAAGAACTACTCACCGGGGAGCTGTTTTTT. Translated, it gives CSVEELLTGELFF.

On this clonotype itself: A much larger clonotype is one base distant, so this may be a read error. As the CDR3 is not closed by the conserved phenylalanine or tryptophan, this likely results from a read error. The chain combines TRBV27 with TRBJ1-2; 7 positions agree with TRBD1. CDR1 is MNHEY and CDR2 is SMNVEV in the germline V gene (reference sequence). The CDR3 is 15 residues long. V was pared by 3 bases and J by 7 bases, with 11 bases of the junction left unmatched. CDR3 sequence: CASSLGRQGFSGYTY. In DNA form, the CDR3 reads TGTGCCAGCAGTTTGGGCAGACAGGGTTTCAGTGGCTACACCTAC.

The gene calls are TRBV5-1 and TRBJ2-5; 11 nucleotides align to TRBD1. The CDR3 length is 15 residues. The J segment lost 5 bases and the V segment lost 3 bases, leaving 6 bases of the junction unmatched. CDR1 and CDR2 from the germline V gene are SGHRS and YFSETQ. CDR3 residues: CASSYGTGGSETQYF. Here the CDR3 DNA reads TGCGCCAGCAGCTACGGGACAGGGGGAAGCGAGACCCAGTACTTC.

This clonotype was seen ten or more times. A much larger clone sits a single nucleotide away, making a read error possible. The rearrangement uses TRBV10-1 and TRBJ2-2, with D tentatively TRBD2 (5 bases). V was shortened by 0 bases and J by 4 bases, with 6 bases between the two germline ends. Per the germline V gene, CDR1 is WNHNN and CDR2 is SYGVQD (reference sequence). This CDR3 spans 14 amino acids. The CDR3 loop is CASSESGSTGELFF. CDR3 bases: TGCGCCAGCAGTGAGTCAGGGAGCACCGGGGAGCTGTTTTTT.

This clonotype was seen a few times. The V and J genes are TRBV6-5 and TRBJ1-1; the match to TRBD1 covers 7 bases. The CDR3 consists of 17 residues. Germline CDR1 and CDR2: MNHEY and SVGAGI. The V and J ends lost 1 base and 1 base, in that order; junction bases with no gene match: 9. CDR3 sequence: CASSYWGTQGTNTEAFF. CDR3 nucleotides: TGTGCCAGCAGTTACTGGGGCACACAGGGGACGAACACTGAAGCTTTCTTT.